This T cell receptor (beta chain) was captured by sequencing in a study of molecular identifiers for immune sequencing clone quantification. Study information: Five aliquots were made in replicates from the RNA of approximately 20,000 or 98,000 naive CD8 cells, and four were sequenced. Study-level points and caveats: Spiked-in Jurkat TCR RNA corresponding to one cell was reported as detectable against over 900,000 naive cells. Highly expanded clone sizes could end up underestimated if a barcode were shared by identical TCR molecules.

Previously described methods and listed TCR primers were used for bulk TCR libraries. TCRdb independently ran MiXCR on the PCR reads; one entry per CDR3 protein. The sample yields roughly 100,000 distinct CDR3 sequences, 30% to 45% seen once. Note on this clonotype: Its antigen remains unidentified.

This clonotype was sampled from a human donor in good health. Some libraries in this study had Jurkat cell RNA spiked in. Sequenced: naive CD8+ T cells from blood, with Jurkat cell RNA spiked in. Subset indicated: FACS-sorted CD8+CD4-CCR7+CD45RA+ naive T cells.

CDR3 amino acids: CASSIDQRGEAFF. The CDR3 region has the DNA TGTGCCAGTAGTATAGATCAAAGGGGTGAAGCTTTCTTT. This chain connects TRBV19 to TRBJ1-1, with D perhaps TRBD1 (5 bases). The V gene's germline CDR1 is LNHDA and CDR2 SQIVND (reference sequence). Trimming took off 0 bases at V and 7 bases at J, with 9 bases between the two ends. The CDR3 totals 13 residues.